The 8 T cell receptor beta chains in this list originate from one sample, sequenced in a study of radiotherapy plus CTLA-4 blockade in lung cancer. Produced via immunoSEQ multiplex PCR; TCRdb's table is partial and in-frame only. The profile shows about 80,000 clones, 84% of them singletons. Sample: peripheral blood, taken from a patient treated with radiotherapy plus ipilimumab. These receptor sequences come from a human donor with non-small cell lung cancer who had stable disease on radiotherapy plus ipilimumab.

The chain joins TRBV7-9 to TRBJ2-7, with 8 bases identical to TRBD2. CDR3 length: 14 amino acids. Germline CDR1 reads SEHNR; CDR2 reads FQNEAQ (reference sequence). Trimming cost V 5 bases and J 4 bases; bases outside gene matches: 7. DNA of the CDR3: TGTGCCAGCAGCCGTGGACTAGCCTATTACGAGCAGTACTTC. This gives the protein CASSRGLAYYEQYF.

This clone was counted a few times. This chain links TRBV10-3 with TRBJ2-7; D could derive from TRBD1 or TRBD2 (6 bases each). Germline V CDR1 and CDR2: ENHRY, SYGVKD. Trimming removed 0 bases at V and 2 bases at J, with 14 bases between. This CDR3 contains 16 residues. CDR3 sequence reads: CAISESQGRGTYEQYF. The CDR3 coding sequence is TGTGCCATCAGTGAGTCTCAGGGGCGCGGGACCTACGAGCAGTACTTC.

Note on this clone: Other DNA sequences in the same sample also yield this CDR3. V is TRBV9 and J is TRBJ2-1; the match to TRBD2 covers 11 bases. V lost 0 bases and J lost 3; bases outside the gene matches: 2. Germline V gene sequence: CDR1 SGDLS, CDR2 YYNGEE. The CDR3 is 16 residues long. This CDR3 is CASSVGGTSGYNEQFF. As DNA, the CDR3 is TGTGCCAGCAGCGTAGGCGGGACTAGCGGCTACAATGAGCAGTTCTTC.

The rearrangement joins TRBV5-1 to TRBJ2-5; the match to TRBD1 covers 9 bases. Germline V CDR1 and CDR2: SGHRS, YFSETQ. This CDR3 has 15 residues. V shed 2 bases, J shed 4 bases, and the junction held 6 bases outside the gene matches. Here the CDR3 reads CASSFRGQGSETQYF. The CDR3 DNA sequence: TGCGCCAGCAGCTTTCGAGGACAGGGGTCAGAGACCCAGTACTTC.

The gene calls are TRBV10-1 and TRBJ2-1; TRBD2 might be the D (6 bases). The CDR3 contains 13 residues. Deletions cut 7 bases from V and 7 bases from J, with 14 bases between. CDR1 is WNHNN and CDR2 is SYGVQD in the germline V gene (reference sequence). The CDR3 nucleotides are TGCGCCAGCACCCCTGCGGGACTGAATGAGCAGTTCTTC. This gives the protein CASTPAGLNEQFF.

This chain joins TRBV6-1 and TRBJ2-7; 7 nucleotides match TRBD1. CDR3 length: 15 amino acids. The V and J ends lost 3 bases and 4 bases, in that order; junction bases with no gene match: 9. The germline CDR1 and CDR2 sequences are MNHNS and SASEGT. The CDR3 coding sequence is TGTGCCAGCAGTGACTACAGGGGAAGCGATTACGAGCAGTACTTC. It translates to CASSDYRGSDYEQYF.

This chain links TRBV5-1 with TRBJ2-7; the D is unclear. The CDR3 runs 11 residues. Deletions cut 3 bases from V and 3 bases from J, with 4 bases between. Germline V lookup: CDR1 SGHRS, CDR2 YFSETQ. CDR3 region: CASSSNYEQYF. CDR3 sequence (DNA): TGCGCCAGCAGCTCGAACTACGAGCAGTACTTC.

J is TRBJ2-1 and V is TRBV5-6; 9 bases line up with TRBD2. V shed 0 bases and J 1 base; nucleotides not matched to a gene: 2. The CDR3 spans 16 residues. Germline V gene data show CDR1 as SGHDT and CDR2 as YYEEEE. Here the CDR3 reads CASSLDSGGSYNEQFF. The CDR3 region has the DNA TGTGCCAGCAGCTTGGATAGCGGGGGTTCCTACAATGAGCAGTTCTTC.